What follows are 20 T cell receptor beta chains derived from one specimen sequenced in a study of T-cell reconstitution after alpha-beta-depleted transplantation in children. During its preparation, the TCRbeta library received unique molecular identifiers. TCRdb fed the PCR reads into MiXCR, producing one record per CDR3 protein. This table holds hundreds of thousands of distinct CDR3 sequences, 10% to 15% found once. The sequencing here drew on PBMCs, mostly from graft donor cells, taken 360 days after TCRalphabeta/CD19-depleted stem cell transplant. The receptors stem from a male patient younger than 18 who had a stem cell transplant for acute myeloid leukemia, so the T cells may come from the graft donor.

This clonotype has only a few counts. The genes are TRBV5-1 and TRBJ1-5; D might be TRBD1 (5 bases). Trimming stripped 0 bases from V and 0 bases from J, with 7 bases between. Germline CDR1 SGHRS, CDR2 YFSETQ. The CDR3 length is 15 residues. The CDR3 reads CASSLGGHSNQPQHF. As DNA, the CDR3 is TGCGCCAGCAGCTTGGGAGGACATAGCAATCAGCCCCAGCATTTT.

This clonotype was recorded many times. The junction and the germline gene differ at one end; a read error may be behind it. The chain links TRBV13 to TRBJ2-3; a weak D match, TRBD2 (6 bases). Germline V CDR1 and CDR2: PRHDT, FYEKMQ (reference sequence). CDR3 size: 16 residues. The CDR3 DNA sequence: TGTGCCAGCAGCGTAGGACTACCTGGTATAGGCGTTACGCAGTATTTT. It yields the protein CASSVGLPGIGVTQYF.

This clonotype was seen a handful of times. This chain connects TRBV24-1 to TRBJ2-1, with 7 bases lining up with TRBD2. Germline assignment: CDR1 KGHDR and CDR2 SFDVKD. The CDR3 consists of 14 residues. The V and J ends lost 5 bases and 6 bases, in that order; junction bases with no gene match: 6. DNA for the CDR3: TGTGCCACCAGTGGAGGGCGGGAGTCCAATGAGCAGTTCTTC. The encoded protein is CATSGGRESNEQFF.

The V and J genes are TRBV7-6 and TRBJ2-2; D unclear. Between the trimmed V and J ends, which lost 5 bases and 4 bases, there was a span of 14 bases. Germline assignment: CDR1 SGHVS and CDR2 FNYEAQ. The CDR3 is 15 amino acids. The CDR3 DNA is TGTGCCAGCAGCCCAAGGGAACTTGTCACCGGGGAGCTGTTTTTT. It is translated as CASSPRELVTGELFF.

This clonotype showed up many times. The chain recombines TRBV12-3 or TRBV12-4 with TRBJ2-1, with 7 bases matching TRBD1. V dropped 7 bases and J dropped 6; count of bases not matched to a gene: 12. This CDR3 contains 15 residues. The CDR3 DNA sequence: TGTGCCAGCACCAAACCGGGACAGCGTCCCAATGAGCAGTTCTTC. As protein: CASTKPGQRPNEQFF.

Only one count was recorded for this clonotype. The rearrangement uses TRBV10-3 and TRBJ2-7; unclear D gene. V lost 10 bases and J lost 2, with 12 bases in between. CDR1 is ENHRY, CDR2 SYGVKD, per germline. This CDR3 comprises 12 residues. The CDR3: CATLTTPYEQYF. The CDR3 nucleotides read TGTGCCACCTTGACGACACCCTACGAGCAGTACTTC.

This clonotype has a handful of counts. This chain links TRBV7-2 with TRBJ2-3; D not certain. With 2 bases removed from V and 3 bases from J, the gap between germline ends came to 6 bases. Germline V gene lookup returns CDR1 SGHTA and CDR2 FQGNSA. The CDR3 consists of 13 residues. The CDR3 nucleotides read TGTGCCAGCAGCTTACTCCTAACAGATACGCAGTATTTT. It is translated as CASSLLLTDTQYF.

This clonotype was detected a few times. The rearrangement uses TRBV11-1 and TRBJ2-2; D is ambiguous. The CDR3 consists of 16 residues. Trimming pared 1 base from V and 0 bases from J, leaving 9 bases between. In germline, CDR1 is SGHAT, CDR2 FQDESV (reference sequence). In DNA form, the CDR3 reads TGTGCCAGCAGCTTAGGAACAATCACGAACACCGGGGAGCTGTTTTTT. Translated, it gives CASSLGTITNTGELFF.

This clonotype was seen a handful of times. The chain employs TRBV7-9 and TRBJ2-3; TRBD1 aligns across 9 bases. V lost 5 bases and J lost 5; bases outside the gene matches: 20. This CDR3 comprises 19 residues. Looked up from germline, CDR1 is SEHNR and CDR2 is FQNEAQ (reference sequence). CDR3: CASSGTGSPFMEKIDTQYF. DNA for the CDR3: TGTGCCAGCAGCGGGACAGGGAGCCCCTTTATGGAGAAAATAGATACGCAGTATTTT.

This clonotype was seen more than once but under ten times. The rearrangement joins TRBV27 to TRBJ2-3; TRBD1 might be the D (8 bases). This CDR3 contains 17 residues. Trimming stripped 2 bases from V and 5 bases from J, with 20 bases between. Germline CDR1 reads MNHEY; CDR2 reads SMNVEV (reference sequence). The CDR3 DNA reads TGTGCCAGCAGTTTAAACCAGAACAGGGGGGGAAAAGATACGCAGTATTTT. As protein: CASSLNQNRGGKDTQYF.

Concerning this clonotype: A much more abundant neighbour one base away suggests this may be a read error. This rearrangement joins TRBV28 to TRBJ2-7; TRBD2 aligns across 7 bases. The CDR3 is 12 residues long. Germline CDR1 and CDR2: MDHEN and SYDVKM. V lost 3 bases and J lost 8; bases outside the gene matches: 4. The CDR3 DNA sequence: TGTGCCAGCAGTTTCCGGGGGGAGAAGCAGTACTTC. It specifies CASSFRGEKQYF.

The CDR3 is CASSSGTNGELFF. Written as DNA, the CDR3 is TGTGCCAGCAGCTCCGGGACAAACGGGGAGCTGTTTTTT. The genes are TRBV7-3 and TRBJ2-2; the D gene is possibly TRBD1 (6 bases). The V gene's germline CDR1 is SGHTA and CDR2 FQGTGA. The CDR3 covers 13 residues. V lost 4 bases and J lost 7, with 10 bases in between.

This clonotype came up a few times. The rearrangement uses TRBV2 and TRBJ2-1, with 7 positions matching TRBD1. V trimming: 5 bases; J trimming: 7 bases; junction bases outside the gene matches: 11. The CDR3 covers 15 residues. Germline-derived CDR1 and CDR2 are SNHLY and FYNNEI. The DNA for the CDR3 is TGTGCCAGCAGTCGCACAGGGGTATCTGGAAATGAGCAGTTCTTC. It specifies CASSRTGVSGNEQFF.

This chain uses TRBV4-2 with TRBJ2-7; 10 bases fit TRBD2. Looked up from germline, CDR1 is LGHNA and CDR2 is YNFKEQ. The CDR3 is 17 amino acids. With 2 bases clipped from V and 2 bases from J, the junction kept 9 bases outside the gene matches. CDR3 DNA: TGTGCCAGCAGCCAACGGTCCCTAGCGGGAGTGACCTACGAGCAGTACTTC. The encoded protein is CASSQRSLAGVTYEQYF.

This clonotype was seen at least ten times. DNA of the CDR3: TGTGCCAGCGGACTAGCGGGAGTCGGGCAGTACTTC. Encoded protein: CASGLAGVGQYF. The chain links TRBV12-3 or TRBV12-4 to TRBJ2-7, with TRBD2 matching over 13 bases. Trimming removed 8 bases from V and 9 bases from J; junction bases left unmatched: 4. The CDR3 is 12 residues long.

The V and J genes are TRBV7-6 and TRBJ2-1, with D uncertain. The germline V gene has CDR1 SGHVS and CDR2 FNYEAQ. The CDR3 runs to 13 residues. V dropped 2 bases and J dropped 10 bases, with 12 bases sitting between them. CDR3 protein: CASSLIPVREQFF. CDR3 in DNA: TGTGCCAGCAGCTTAATCCCCGTCAGGGAGCAGTTCTTC.

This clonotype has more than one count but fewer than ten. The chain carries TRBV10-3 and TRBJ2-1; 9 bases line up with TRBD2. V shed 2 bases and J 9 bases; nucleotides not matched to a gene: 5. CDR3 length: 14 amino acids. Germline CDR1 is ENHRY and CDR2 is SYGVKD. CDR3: CAISEVREGFEQFF. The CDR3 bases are TGTGCCATCAGTGAGGTGCGGGAGGGATTTGAGCAGTTCTTC.

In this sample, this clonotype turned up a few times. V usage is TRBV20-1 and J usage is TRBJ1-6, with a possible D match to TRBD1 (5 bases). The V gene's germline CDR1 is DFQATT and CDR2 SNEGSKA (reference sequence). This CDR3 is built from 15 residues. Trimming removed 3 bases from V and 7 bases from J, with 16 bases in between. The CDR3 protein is CSARAGISGNSPLHF. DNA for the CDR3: TGCAGTGCTAGGGCAGGGATTTCGGGGAATTCACCCCTCCACTTT.

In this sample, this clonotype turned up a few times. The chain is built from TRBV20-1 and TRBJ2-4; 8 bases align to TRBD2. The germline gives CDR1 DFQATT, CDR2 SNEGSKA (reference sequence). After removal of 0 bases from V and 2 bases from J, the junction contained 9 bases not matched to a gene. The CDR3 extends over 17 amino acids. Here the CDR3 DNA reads TGCAGTGCTAGAGAAGGCCTCCAGCGGGGGTCCAAAAACATTCAGTACTTC. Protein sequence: CSAREGLQRGSKNIQYF.

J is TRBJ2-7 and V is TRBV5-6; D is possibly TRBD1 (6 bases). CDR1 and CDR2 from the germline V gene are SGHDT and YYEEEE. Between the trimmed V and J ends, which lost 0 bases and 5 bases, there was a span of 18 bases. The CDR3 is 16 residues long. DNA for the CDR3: TGTGCCAGCAGCTTGGCCCCAGGGGACCTTCTCAACGAGCAGTACTTC. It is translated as CASSLAPGDLLNEQYF.